The clone carrying this T cell receptor (beta chain) was seen just once. This entry comes from a study of cytomegalovirus exposure and HLA in healthy donors. Primers included in the PCR were 60 Vbeta and 13 Jbeta primers. Assay: immunoSEQ multiplex PCR; the TCRdb copy retains only in-frame clones and omits some. The table shows 150,000 or so clones, with approximately 73% occurring only once. The germline V and J ends were trimmed by 4 bases and 2 bases, with 13 bases remaining between them. In germline, CDR1 is LGHNT, CDR2 FRNRAP. The CDR3 sequence is 15 residues long. Sequenced sample: PBMCs. This receptor was obtained from a woman between 18 and 29 years old in good health and CMV-seronegative. The chain uses TRBV12-5 and TRBJ2-3; tentatively, D is TRBD1 (6 bases). The CDR3 region is CASGSGQPLTDTQYF. The CDR3 nucleotides read TGTGCTAGTGGTTCTGGACAGCCTCTCACAGATACGCAGTATTTT. The whole variable domain, filled in from reference TRBV12-5 and TRBJ2-3, reads DARVTQTPRHKVTEMGQEVTMRCQPILGHNTVFWYRQTMMQGLELLAYFRNRAPLDDSGMPKDRFSAEMPDATLATLKIQPSEPRDSAVYFCASGSGQPLTDTQYFGPGTRLTVL.